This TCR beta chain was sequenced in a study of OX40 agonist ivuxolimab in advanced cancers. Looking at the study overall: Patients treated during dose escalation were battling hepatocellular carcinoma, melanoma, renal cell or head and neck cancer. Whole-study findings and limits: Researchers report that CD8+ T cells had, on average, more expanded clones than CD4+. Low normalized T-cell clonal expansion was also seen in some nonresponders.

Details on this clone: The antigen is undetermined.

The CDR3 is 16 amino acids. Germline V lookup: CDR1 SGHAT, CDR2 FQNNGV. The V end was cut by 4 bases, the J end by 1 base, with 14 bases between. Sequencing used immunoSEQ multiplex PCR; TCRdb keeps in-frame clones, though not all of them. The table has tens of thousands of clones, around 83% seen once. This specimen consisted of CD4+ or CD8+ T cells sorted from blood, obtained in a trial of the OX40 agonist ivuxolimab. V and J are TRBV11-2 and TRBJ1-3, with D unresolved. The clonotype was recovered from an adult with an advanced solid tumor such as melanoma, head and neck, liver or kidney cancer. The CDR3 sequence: CASSSKHLWSGNTIYF. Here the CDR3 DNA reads TGTGCCAGCAGCTCCAAACATCTCTGGTCTGGAAACACCATATATTTT.